The 31 T cell receptor beta chains listed next were all sequenced from one sample in a study of blood T cells in healthy people across ages. The second PCR ran about 6 to 11 cycles with a sample-barcoded 5' primer and J-beta primers. TCRdb called the 5' RACE reads again in MiXCR, with one record for every CDR3 protein. The sample holds 1.8 million or so distinct CDR3 sequences, roughly two fifths seen once. The sequenced material came from blood. These receptors all stem from a human donor in good health.

The chain has TRBV7-9 and TRBJ2-3, with D unresolved. The V and J ends lost 5 bases and 5 bases respectively, with 8 bases between them. The CDR3 is 12 amino acids. The germline gives CDR1 SEHNR, CDR2 FQNEAQ (reference sequence). The CDR3 DNA is TGTGCCAGCAGCCGTCAATTAGATACGCAGTATTTT. Protein sequence: CASSRQLDTQYF.

Details on this clonotype: This is likely a read error, given that the CDR3 carries no conserved phenylalanine or tryptophan at its end. The chain employs TRBV6-1 and TRBJ1-2; weak D call: TRBD1 (5 bases). This CDR3 is 14 amino acids long. Germline V gene data show CDR1 as MNHNS and CDR2 as SASEGT. V shed 6 bases and J shed 8 bases, with 19 bases lying between them. CDR3 region: CASRETTAPSGYTL. The CDR3 nucleotides read TGTGCCAGCAGAGAAACGACAGCTCCTTCGGGCTACACCCTC.

This clonotype was observed a few times. J is TRBJ2-1 and V is TRBV20-1; D not certain. Per germline, CDR1 DFQATT and CDR2 SNEGSKA (reference sequence). This CDR3 has 11 residues. V shed 1 base and J shed 10 bases, with 8 bases lying between them. The CDR3 nucleotides are TGCAGTGCTAGAGCCAACCAGGAGCAGTTCTTC. Its protein product is CSARANQEQFF.

This clonotype appeared a few times. The J gene is TRBJ1-1, the V gene TRBV6-2 or TRBV6-3; the D gene is possibly TRBD1 (5 bases). CDR1 is MNHEY, CDR2 SVGEGT, per germline. The V end was cut by 2 bases, the J end by 4 bases, with 11 bases between. The CDR3 is made up of 14 amino acids. The CDR3 DNA sequence: TGTGCCAGCAGTTACCCGGGGGGAAGCACTGAAGCTTTCTTT. Translated: CASSYPGGSTEAFF.

This clonotype appeared many times. The chain links TRBV7-2 to TRBJ2-5, with D hard to call. This CDR3 is built from 13 residues. With 1 base removed from V and 4 bases from J, the gap between germline ends came to 7 bases. CDR1 is SGHTA and CDR2 is FQGNSA in the germline V gene. The CDR3 reads CASSLVWGETQYF. The DNA of the CDR3 is TGTGCCAGCAGCTTAGTGTGGGGAGAGACCCAGTACTTC.

This clonotype came up many times. CDR3 region: CASSQEGLAGGPTGELFF. The DNA of the CDR3 is TGTGCCAGCAGCCAAGAGGGACTAGCGGGGGGTCCCACCGGGGAGCTGTTTTTT. The chain is built from TRBV4-2 and TRBJ2-2, with 15 bases lining up with TRBD2. V trimming: 0 bases; J trimming: 4 bases; junction bases outside the gene matches: 3. CDR1 is LGHNA, CDR2 YNFKEQ, per germline. This CDR3 has 18 amino acids.

This clonotype was detected only a few times. The V and J genes are TRBV5-1 and TRBJ2-1; D possibly uses TRBD1 or TRBD2 (6 bases each). Trimming shortened V by 0 bases and J by 10 bases, and 17 bases separated the two germline ends. CDR3 size: 15 residues. Germline V gene lookup returns CDR1 SGHRS and CDR2 YFSETQ. The CDR3 protein is CASSLDTGAAREQFF. The CDR3, as DNA: TGCGCCAGCAGCTTGGATACGGGGGCCGCACGAGAGCAGTTCTTC.

The chain combines TRBV28 with TRBJ2-7, with D possibly being TRBD1 or TRBD2 (5 bases each). Germline V lookup: CDR1 MDHEN, CDR2 SYDVKM. Deletions cut 5 bases from V and 4 bases from J, with 21 bases between. CDR3 length equals 16 residues. The CDR3 spells CASSAPGTPSLYEQYF. CDR3 coding DNA: TGTGCCAGCAGTGCCCCCGGGACCCCTTCACTTTACGAGCAGTACTTC.

This clonotype was seen more than once but under ten times. The chain is built from TRBV5-1 and TRBJ2-1; 7 bases are a match to TRBD1. Germline V gene sequence: CDR1 SGHRS, CDR2 YFSETQ. The J segment lost 2 bases and the V segment lost 2 bases, leaving 4 bases of the junction unmatched. The CDR3 loop spans 15 amino acids. The CDR3, as DNA: TGCGCCAGCAGCTTTGACAGGGTCCCCTACAATGAGCAGTTCTTC. Its translation is CASSFDRVPYNEQFF. Full variable domain (outside the CDR3, taken from reference TRBV5-1 and TRBJ2-1): KAGVTQTPRYLIKTRGQQVTLSCSPISGHRSVSWYQQTPGQGLQFLFEYFSETQRNKGNFPGRFSGRQFSNSRSEMNVSTLELGDSALYLCASSFDRVPYNEQFFGPGTRLTVL.

This clonotype came up once. The chain carries TRBV5-6 and TRBJ2-3, with a possible D match to TRBD1 (6 bases). Looked up from germline, CDR1 is SGHDT and CDR2 is YYEEEE. Trimming shortened V by 2 bases and J by 12 bases, and 10 bases separated the two germline ends. The CDR3 runs to 11 residues. The CDR3 sequence is CASSFGQSQYF. CDR3 sequence (DNA): TGTGCCAGCAGCTTCGGACAGTCACAGTATTTT.

The genes are TRBV5-1 and TRBJ2-5, with D possibly being TRBD1 or TRBD2 (6 bases each). The CDR3 has 13 amino acids. V gave up 4 bases and J gave up 11 bases, with 18 bases separating them. CDR1 is SGHRS, CDR2 YFSETQ, per germline. The CDR3 reads CASSPEGGHEQYF. The CDR3 DNA sequence: TGCGCCAGCAGCCCGGAAGGGGGGCATGAGCAGTACTTC.

The rearrangement joins TRBV20-1 to TRBJ2-3; D unresolved. Germline CDR1 is DFQATT and CDR2 is SNEGSKA (reference sequence). Trimming stripped 0 bases from V and 4 bases from J, with 5 bases between. CDR3 length: 12 amino acids. CDR3 amino acids: CSARELPDTQYF. As DNA, the CDR3 is TGCAGTGCTAGAGAGTTACCAGATACGCAGTATTTT.

The V call is TRBV7-2, the J call TRBJ2-3; 9 bases line up with TRBD2. This CDR3 contains 15 residues. CDR1 is SGHTA and CDR2 is FQGNSA in the germline V gene. Trimming removed 10 bases from V and 0 bases from J; junction bases left unmatched: 8. The CDR3 loop reads CATRASGASTDTQYF. In DNA, the CDR3 is TGTGCCACCCGGGCTAGCGGGGCCAGCACAGATACGCAGTATTTT.

J is TRBJ1-2 and V is TRBV11-2; 8 bases are shared with TRBD1. This CDR3 comprises 16 residues. The germline V gene has CDR1 SGHAT and CDR2 FQNNGV. V was clipped by 3 bases and J by 6 bases; unmatched bases: 12. CDR3 DNA: TGTGCCAGCAGCTTTGCTTACGGGACAGGTTACAATGGCTACACCTTC. Its translation is CASSFAYGTGYNGYTF. Drawing the rest from reference TRBV11-2 and TRBJ1-2, the complete variable domain is EAGVAQSPRYKIIEKRQSVAFWCNPISGHATLYWYQQILGQGPKLLIQFQNNGVVDDSQLPKDRFSAERLKGVDSTLKIQPAKLEDSAVYLCASSFAYGTGYNGYTFGSGTRLTVV.

This clonotype has only a few counts. V usage is TRBV5-1 and J usage is TRBJ1-2, with D maybe TRBD1 (5 bases). V lost 2 bases, J lost 9 bases, and 14 bases lay in between. CDR1 is SGHRS, CDR2 YFSETQ, per germline. The CDR3 loop spans 13 amino acids. The CDR3 sequence is CASSFDSRLSYTF. For the CDR3, the DNA is TGCGCCAGCAGCTTCGACAGCCGCCTTAGCTACACCTTC.

With regard to this clonotype: A much larger clone differs by one base, so this may be a read error. The chain carries TRBV5-8 and TRBJ2-3, with 10 nucleotides matching TRBD1. The germline V gene has CDR1 SGHTS and CDR2 YDEGEE. The CDR3 runs to 15 residues. The CDR3 nucleotides read TGTGCCAGCAACTTGGTGACAGGGGGCCCAGATACGCAGTATTTT. Encoded protein: CASNLVTGGPDTQYF. The variable domain in full, completed from reference TRBV5-8 and TRBJ2-3, reads EAGVTQSPTHLIKTRGQQATLRCSPISGHTSVYWYQQALGLGLQFLLWYDEGEERNRGNFPPRFSGRQFPNYSSELNVNALELEDSALYLCASNLVTGGPDTQYFGPGTRLTVL.

This clonotype is a singleton in its sample. Germline and junction disagree at one end, which may indicate a read error. The chain links TRBV6-5 to TRBJ2-1; TRBD2 might be the D (5 bases). CDR3 length: 15 amino acids. Germline V gene lookup returns CDR1 MNHEY and CDR2 SVGAGI. The CDR3 DNA follows: TGTGCCGGCAGTTACTGGGATGGAGGACACAATGAGCAGTTCTTC. It encodes CAGSYWDGGHNEQFF.

The CDR3 sequence is CASRSNNRGLNQPQHF. CDR3 nucleotides: TGTGCCAGCAGATCCAATAACAGGGGGCTCAATCAGCCCCAGCATTTT. This chain uses TRBV27 with TRBJ1-5, with TRBD1 matching over 9 bases. The CDR3 is 16 residues long. From germline, CDR1 is MNHEY and CDR2 SMNVEV (reference sequence). The V gene end was trimmed by 6 bases and the J gene end by 3 bases; junction bases not matched to a gene: 9.

The chain is built from TRBV20-1 and TRBJ2-3; D not resolved. The V and J ends lost 6 bases and 0 bases respectively, with 10 bases between them. CDR1 DFQATT and CDR2 SNEGSKA come from the germline V gene (reference sequence). The CDR3 covers 13 residues. CDR3 amino acids: CSAQVPSTDTQYF. In DNA, the CDR3 is TGCAGTGCCCAAGTCCCCAGCACAGATACGCAGTATTTT.

The chain is built from TRBV7-8 and TRBJ2-5; TRBD2 might be the D (5 bases). Germline-derived CDR1 and CDR2 are SGHVS and FQNEAQ. V was shortened by 1 base and J by 4 bases, with 10 bases between the two germline ends. The CDR3 contains 14 residues. CDR3 DNA: TGTGCCAGCAGCTTAGAAGAGAGGGTAGAGACCCAGTACTTC. This sequence encodes CASSLEERVETQYF.

The chain links TRBV10-3 to TRBJ1-2; a weak D match, TRBD1 (5 bases). The CDR3 consists of 14 residues. Germline V gene data show CDR1 as ENHRY and CDR2 as SYGVKD. V dropped 2 bases and J dropped 5 bases, with 12 bases sitting between them. The CDR3 here is CAISEEGRDYGYTF. The CDR3 region has the DNA TGTGCCATCAGTGAGGAGGGCAGGGATTATGGCTACACCTTC.

There are a few counts of this clonotype. The genes are TRBV5-1 and TRBJ1-4; the D is unclear. The germline V and J ends were trimmed by 0 bases and 0 bases, with 9 bases remaining between them. CDR1 and CDR2 (germline): SGHRS, YFSETQ. CDR3 length equals 16 residues. Written as DNA, the CDR3 is TGCGCCAGCAGCTTGGGAAACAGAGCAACTAATGAAAAACTGTTTTTT. Amino acid sequence: CASSLGNRATNEKLFF.

This chain links TRBV2 with TRBJ1-4; 7 positions match TRBD1. The J segment lost 5 bases and the V segment lost 8 bases, leaving 5 bases of the junction unmatched. The germline V gene has CDR1 SNHLY and CDR2 FYNNEI. The CDR3 covers 13 residues. The CDR3 sequence is CASLRDRNEKLFF. As DNA, the CDR3 is TGTGCCAGCTTACGGGACAGAAATGAAAAACTGTTTTTT.

The rearrangement uses TRBV5-1 and TRBJ2-7; D is tentatively TRBD1 or TRBD2 (5 bases each). Germline V CDR1 and CDR2: SGHRS, YFSETQ. The CDR3 spans 16 residues. Between the trimmed V and J ends, which lost 3 bases and 2 bases, there was a span of 18 bases. For the CDR3, the DNA is TGCGCCAGCAGCTCGGGGCCGGGACGATCAGCCTACGAGCAGTACTTC. Its protein product is CASSSGPGRSAYEQYF.

The chain uses TRBV5-1 and TRBJ2-5; maybe TRBD1 (5 bases). The J call may not be correct, given that the DNA end is closer to TRBJ2-7. There are 14 residues in the CDR3. Germline V lookup: CDR1 SGHRS, CDR2 YFSETQ. This CDR3 reads CASSLDQGWYEQYF. DNA of the CDR3: TGCGCCAGCAGCTTGGATCAGGGTTGGTACGAGCAGTACTTC.

This chain connects TRBV4-1 to TRBJ2-1, with 11 bases identical to TRBD2. The CDR3 totals 17 residues. Unmatched junction bases numbered 9, after V lost 1 base and J lost 7 bases. Germline CDR1 reads MGHRA; CDR2 reads YSYEKL. The CDR3 coding sequence is TGCGCCAGCAGCCAAGGGATAGCGGGGGGGCCGCAGAATGAGCAGTTCTTC. Protein product: CASSQGIAGGPQNEQFF.

This clonotype is a singleton in its sample. The chain joins TRBV7-8 to TRBJ2-1; possible D gene TRBD2, 5 bases. This CDR3 region has 15 residues. The ends were cut back, 5 bases at V and 10 bases at J, with 21 bases in the middle. Germline lookup yields CDR1 SGHVS and CDR2 FQNEAQ. CDR3 bases: TGTGCCAGCAGCGAGACTGGCGGGTGGGGATACGAGCAGTTCTTC. It is translated as CASSETGGWGYEQFF.

This clonotype was recorded a few times. The chain combines TRBV5-1 with TRBJ2-1, with TRBD2 matching over 7 bases. This CDR3 comprises 14 residues. Germline loops: CDR1 SGHRS, CDR2 YFSETQ. Trimming cost V 4 bases and J 5 bases; bases outside gene matches: 6. The CDR3 loop reads CASSPGTTNNEQFF. CDR3 nucleotides: TGCGCCAGCAGCCCCGGGACTACCAACAATGAGCAGTTCTTC.

This clonotype showed up just once. V and J are TRBV4-3 and TRBJ1-2; unclear D gene. The V and J ends lost 1 base and 7 bases respectively, with 16 bases between them. CDR1 is LGHNA, CDR2 YSLEER, per germline. CDR3 size: 15 residues. The CDR3 loop is CASSQVSGEYSGYTF. DNA of the CDR3: TGCGCCAGCAGCCAAGTCAGCGGGGAATACTCTGGCTACACCTTC.

The V gene is TRBV20-1, the J gene TRBJ1-5; D is undetermined. Germline CDR1 and CDR2: DFQATT and SNEGSKA (reference sequence). The CDR3 extends over 18 amino acids. The germline V and J ends were trimmed by 1 base and 0 bases, with 19 bases remaining between them. DNA for the CDR3: TGCAGTGCTAGAGGCCAAGGCAGACAAAGCGATAGCAATCAGCCCCAGCATTTT. It translates to CSARGQGRQSDSNQPQHF.

The V call is TRBV28, the J call TRBJ2-1; perhaps D is TRBD1 or TRBD2 (5 bases each). There are 13 residues in the CDR3. The germline V and J ends were trimmed by 5 bases and 9 bases, with 14 bases remaining between them. The germline gives CDR1 MDHEN, CDR2 SYDVKM. The CDR3 nucleotides are TGTGCCAGCAGTGCCCCGGGGCCGGGTGAGCAGTTCTTC. As protein: CASSAPGPGEQFF.